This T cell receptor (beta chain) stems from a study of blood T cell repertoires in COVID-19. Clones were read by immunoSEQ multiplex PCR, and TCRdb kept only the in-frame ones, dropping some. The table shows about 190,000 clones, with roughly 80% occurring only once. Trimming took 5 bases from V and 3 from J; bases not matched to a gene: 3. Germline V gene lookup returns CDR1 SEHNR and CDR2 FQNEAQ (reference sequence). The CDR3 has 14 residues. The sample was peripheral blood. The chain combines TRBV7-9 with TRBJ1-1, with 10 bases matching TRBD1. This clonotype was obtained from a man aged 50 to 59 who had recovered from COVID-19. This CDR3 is CASSDRGRDTEAFF. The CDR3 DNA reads TGTGCCAGCAGCGACAGGGGGCGCGACACTGAAGCTTTCTTT.